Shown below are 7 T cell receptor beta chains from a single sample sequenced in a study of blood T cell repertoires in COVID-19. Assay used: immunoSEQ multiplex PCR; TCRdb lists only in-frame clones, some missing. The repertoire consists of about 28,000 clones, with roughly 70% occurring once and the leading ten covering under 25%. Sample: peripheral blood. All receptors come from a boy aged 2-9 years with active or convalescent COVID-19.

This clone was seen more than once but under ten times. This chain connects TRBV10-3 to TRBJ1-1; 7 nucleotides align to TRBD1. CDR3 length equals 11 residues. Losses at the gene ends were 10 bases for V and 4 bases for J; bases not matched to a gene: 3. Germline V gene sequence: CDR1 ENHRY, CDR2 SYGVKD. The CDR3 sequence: CATTGVTEAFF. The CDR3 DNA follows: TGTGCCACCACAGGGGTCACTGAAGCTTTCTTT.

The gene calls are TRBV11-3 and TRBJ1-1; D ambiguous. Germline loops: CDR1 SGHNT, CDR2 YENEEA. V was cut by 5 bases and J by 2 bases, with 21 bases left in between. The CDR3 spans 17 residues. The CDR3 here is CASSAQGYREANTEAFF. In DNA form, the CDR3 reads TGTGCCAGCAGCGCTCAAGGATACCGGGAGGCTAACACTGAAGCTTTCTTT.

The CDR3 bases are TGTGCCAGCTCTACCGGGACGGAGGGTGGTGGCTACACCTTC. This encodes CASSTGTEGGGYTF. The chain has TRBV18 and TRBJ1-2, with a possible D match to TRBD1 (5 bases). Germline V gene data show CDR1 as KGHSH and CDR2 as LQKENI. Trimming took off 6 bases at V and 7 bases at J, with 18 bases between the two ends. The CDR3 loop spans 14 amino acids.

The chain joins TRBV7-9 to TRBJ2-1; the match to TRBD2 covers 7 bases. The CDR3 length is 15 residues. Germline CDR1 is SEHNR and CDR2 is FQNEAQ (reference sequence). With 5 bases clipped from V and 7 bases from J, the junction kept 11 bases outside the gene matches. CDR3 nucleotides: TGTGCCAGCAGCCCAAGCGGGAAGGGCTTGAATGAGCAGTTCTTC. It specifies CASSPSGKGLNEQFF.

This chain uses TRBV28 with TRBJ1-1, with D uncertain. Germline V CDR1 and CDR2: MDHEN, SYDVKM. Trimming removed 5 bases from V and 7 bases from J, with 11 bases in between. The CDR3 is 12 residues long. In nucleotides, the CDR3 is TGTGCCAGCAGTCTCAGGCTTCGTGAAGCTTTCTTT. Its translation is CASSLRLREAFF.

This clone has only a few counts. The CDR3 nucleotides read TGTGCCATCAGGGGACAGTCCACTGAAGCTTTCTTT. Its translation is CAIRGQSTEAFF. The V gene is TRBV10-3, the J gene TRBJ1-1; 7 nucleotides align to TRBD1. Germline trimming cut 6 bases from V and 4 bases from J; bases unmatched to any gene: 2. CDR1 and CDR2 (germline): ENHRY, SYGVKD. CDR3 length: 12 amino acids.

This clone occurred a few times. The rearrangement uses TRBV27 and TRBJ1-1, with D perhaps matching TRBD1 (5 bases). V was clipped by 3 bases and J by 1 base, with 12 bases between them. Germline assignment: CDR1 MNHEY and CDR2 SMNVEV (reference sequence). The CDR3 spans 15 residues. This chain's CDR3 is CASSLGGTRNTEAFF. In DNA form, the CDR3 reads TGTGCCAGCAGTTTGGGAGGGACCCGGAACACTGAAGCTTTCTTT.